The 11 T cell receptor beta chains below all came from one sample that was sequenced in a study of breast tumors, draining lymph nodes, adjacent tissues. TCRdb processed the multiplex PCR reads anew with MiXCR; each CDR3 protein has one entry. The sample includes 150,000 to 200,000 distinct CDR3 sequences, roughly a third of them seen just once. The lymph nodes were axillary draining lymph nodes from breast cancer patients. Specimen: axillary lymph node tissue. These receptors all stem from a female donor with breast cancer. Some clones in this sample may be carry-over from other donors' samples.

This clonotype was seen repeatedly, ten times or more. The J gene is TRBJ1-2, the V gene TRBV19; the D gene is possibly TRBD1 (5 bases). CDR1 LNHDA and CDR2 SQIVND come from the germline V gene (reference sequence). This CDR3 is built from 15 residues. Trimming removed 7 bases from V and 11 bases from J, with 26 bases in between. The CDR3 DNA follows: TGTGCCAGTAAGACAGTTTCGAACGTCGAAATGGCTTACACCTTC. It is translated as CASKTVSNVEMAYTF.

This clonotype showed up many times. The rearrangement links TRBV18 to TRBJ2-2; 10 positions match TRBD2. Germline trimming cut 6 bases from V and 7 bases from J; bases unmatched to any gene: 8. The CDR3 contains 15 residues. Germline V gene data show CDR1 as KGHSH and CDR2 as LQKENI. In DNA, the CDR3 is TGTGCCAGCTCTCAACGACTAGCGGGTTACGGGGAGCTGTTTTTT. Protein product: CASSQRLAGYGELFF.

The chain links TRBV12-3 or TRBV12-4 to TRBJ1-6; D may be TRBD1 (5 bases). This CDR3 comprises 17 residues. Trimming left V 6 bases short and J 10 bases short, with 25 bases between. The chain's CDR3 is CASRPLRTGVRGSPLHF. The CDR3 DNA sequence: TGTGCCAGCAGGCCTCTCCGCACCGGGGTAAGGGGATCACCCCTCCACTTT.

This clonotype was picked up many times. V usage is TRBV10-3 and J usage is TRBJ1-2, with TRBD1 as a possible D gene (5 bases). Deletions cut 7 bases from V and 6 bases from J, with 18 bases between. The CDR3 length is 14 residues. In germline, CDR1 is ENHRY, CDR2 SYGVKD. CDR3 DNA sequence: TGTGCCATCAACCCTGGTGGGGGTTGGCATGGCTACACCTTC. Translating it yields CAINPGGGWHGYTF.

This clonotype was observed many times. The chain links TRBV6-4 to TRBJ1-2, with 8 bases aligning to TRBD1. The CDR3 extends over 14 amino acids. Germline V gene data show CDR1 as MRHNA and CDR2 as SNTAGT. With V trimmed by 6 bases and J by 2 bases, 5 bases remained unmatched. CDR3 DNA sequence: TGTGCCAGCAGCCCCCGACAGGGGAACTATGGCTACACCTTC. It codes for CASSPRQGNYGYTF.

This clonotype was seen a few times. A junction boundary mismatches the germline segment, possibly from a read error. V usage is TRBV6-5 and J usage is TRBJ1-5, with D maybe TRBD1 (5 bases). CDR1 and CDR2 (germline): MNHEY, SVGAGI. This CDR3 has 15 residues. The CDR3 here is CASSHSGVLNQPQHF. The CDR3 nucleotides are TGTGCCAGCAGTCACTCGGGGGTCCTCAATCAGCCCCAGCATTTT.

This clonotype was seen ten or more times. A junction end diverges from the germline sequence, so it may reflect a read error. CDR3 residues: CASSSPGLGETQYF. DNA of the CDR3: TGTGCTAGCAGCTCACCGGGACTCGGGGAGACCCAGTACTTC. The chain has TRBV7-7 and TRBJ2-5; D might be TRBD2 (6 bases). The germline V gene encodes CDR1 SSHAT and CDR2 FNYEAQ (reference sequence). This CDR3 has 14 residues.

The V and J genes are TRBV6-1 and TRBJ2-1; D unresolved. With 2 bases removed from V and 5 bases from J, the gap between germline ends came to 13 bases. The CDR3 totals 15 residues. Germline loops: CDR1 MNHNS, CDR2 SASEGT. The CDR3 DNA is TGTGCCAGCAGTGAAACAGACCACCCCAACAATGAGCAGTTCTTC. It codes for CASSETDHPNNEQFF.

This clonotype was picked up many times. This chain's CDR3 is CASSLVGSGNTIYF. The CDR3 region has the DNA TGTGCCAGCAGCTTAGTTGGGTCTGGAAACACCATATATTTT. V usage is TRBV11-2 and J usage is TRBJ1-3; D gene unclear. Trimming removed 1 base at V and 1 base at J, with 5 bases between. The V gene's germline CDR1 is SGHAT and CDR2 FQNNGV. The CDR3 contains 14 residues.

This clonotype came up many times. The V gene is TRBV9, the J gene TRBJ2-1; no firm D call. With 0 bases removed from V and 6 bases from J, the gap between germline ends came to 7 bases. Germline assignment: CDR1 SGDLS and CDR2 YYNGEE. There are 13 residues in the CDR3. CDR3 residues: CASSVVHGNEQFF. Here the CDR3 DNA reads TGTGCCAGCAGCGTAGTTCATGGCAATGAGCAGTTCTTC.

This clonotype was counted ten times or more. The rearrangement links TRBV14 to TRBJ1-6; maybe TRBD1 (6 bases). V dropped 5 bases and J dropped 8 bases, with 16 bases sitting between them. This CDR3 is built from 15 residues. Germline V gives CDR1 SGHDN, CDR2 FVKESK. The CDR3 here is CASSGGGARHSPLHF. CDR3 DNA sequence: TGTGCCAGCAGCGGAGGGGGTGCGCGGCATTCACCCCTCCACTTT.